Shown below are 30 T cell receptor beta chains from a single sample sequenced in a study of blood T cell repertoires in COVID-19. Profiled with immunoSEQ multiplex PCR; TCRdb holds only in-frame clones, not every one. Of some 200,000 clones listed, around 85% are singletons. Material: peripheral blood. The receptors originated from a man between 60 and 75 years old with COVID-19, enrolled during active disease.

The chain combines TRBV27 with TRBJ1-5; 11 bases are shared with TRBD1. After removal of 6 bases from V and 4 bases from J, the junction contained 5 bases not matched to a gene. The CDR3 loop spans 15 amino acids. Germline CDR1 is MNHEY and CDR2 is SMNVEV (reference sequence). CDR3 protein: CASRVGQGANQPQHF. CDR3 bases: TGTGCCAGCAGGGTCGGACAGGGGGCGAATCAGCCCCAGCATTTT.

This rearrangement joins TRBV15 to TRBJ2-5, with 9 nucleotides matching TRBD1. The CDR3 covers 17 residues. Losses at the gene ends were 1 base for V and 5 bases for J; bases not matched to a gene: 11. CDR1 and CDR2 (germline): LNHNV, YYDKDF (reference sequence). As DNA, the CDR3 is TGTGCCACCAGCAGAGTCTCGGGGACAGGGCCATCGGAGACCCAGTACTTC. It translates to CATSRVSGTGPSETQYF.

J is TRBJ2-1 and V is TRBV7-3; 15 positions match TRBD2. The CDR3 has 15 residues. The trim removed 0 bases at V and 15 bases at J, leaving 6 bases unmatched. Germline V lookup: CDR1 SGHTA, CDR2 FQGTGA. The CDR3 DNA reads as TGTGCCAGCAGCTTAACTAGGACTAGCGGGAGGGGGCCGTTCTTC. It translates to CASSLTRTSGRGPFF.

The V call is TRBV2, the J call TRBJ1-5, with D perhaps matching TRBD1 (5 bases). With 6 bases removed from V and 6 bases from J, the gap between germline ends came to 12 bases. Germline V gives CDR1 SNHLY, CDR2 FYNNEI. The CDR3 has 13 amino acids. The CDR3 region is CASRAGTSQPQHF. The CDR3, as DNA: TGTGCCAGCAGGGCCGGGACTTCTCAGCCCCAGCATTTT.

This sequence joins TRBV19 and TRBJ1-1, with 7 bases that match TRBD1. The V gene's germline CDR1 is LNHDA and CDR2 SQIVND (reference sequence). Trimming took 7 bases from V and 4 from J; bases not matched to a gene: 6. The CDR3 runs to 13 residues. The CDR3 nucleotides are TGTGCCAGTAAAGGGGGCCGGGGCACTGAAGCTTTCTTT. Encoded protein: CASKGGRGTEAFF.

This clone has just a few counts. The chain recombines TRBV3-1 (or the pseudogene TRBV3-2) with TRBJ1-6; D is uncertain. V lost 4 bases and J lost 10, with 20 bases in between. CDR3 length equals 16 residues. The germline V gene has CDR1 LGHDT and CDR2 YNNKEL (reference sequence). The CDR3 DNA follows: TGTGCCAGCAGCCTCCGGCTGCCCGGGGTTAAATCACCCCTCCACTTT. Translation gives CASSLRLPGVKSPLHF.

The chain uses TRBV19 and TRBJ1-1; 8 nucleotides line up with TRBD1. Germline CDR1 LNHDA, CDR2 SQIVND (reference sequence). This CDR3 comprises 14 residues. After removal of 5 bases from V and 4 bases from J, the junction contained 6 bases not matched to a gene. The CDR3 bases are TGTGCCAGTAGTGGGATGACAGGGGCCACTGAAGCTTTCTTT. This sequence encodes CASSGMTGATEAFF.

The chain carries TRBV3-1 (or the pseudogene TRBV3-2) and TRBJ2-2; 10 nucleotides match TRBD1. The CDR3 is 19 residues long. V lost 1 base and J lost 7; bases outside the gene matches: 15. Germline V gives CDR1 LGHDT, CDR2 YNNKEL (reference sequence). CDR3 sequence: CASSQGLRGTGDVGGELFF. For the CDR3, the DNA is TGTGCCAGCAGCCAAGGGTTGCGCGGGACAGGGGACGTTGGCGGGGAGCTGTTTTTT.

V usage is TRBV10-1 and J usage is TRBJ2-1; 7 positions agree with TRBD1. V lost 3 bases, J lost 1 base, and 9 bases stayed unmatched. This CDR3 contains 17 residues. Germline CDR1 and CDR2: WNHNN and SYGVQD (reference sequence). This CDR3 reads CASSDSLGGTSYNEQFF. The CDR3 region has the DNA TGCGCCAGCAGTGATTCCCTAGGGGGCACGTCCTACAATGAGCAGTTCTTC.

The chain carries TRBV2 and TRBJ1-2; 8 bases match TRBD1. The germline gives CDR1 SNHLY, CDR2 FYNNEI. The CDR3 is 14 residues long. V shed 6 bases and J 5 bases; nucleotides not matched to a gene: 8. The CDR3 here is CASRRQGLIYGYTF. CDR3 coding DNA: TGTGCCAGCAGGCGACAGGGGTTGATATATGGCTACACCTTC.

This clone has just one count. The chain couples TRBV4-1 to TRBJ2-1, with a weak D call TRBD1 (6 bases). V shed 3 bases and J shed 0 bases, with 18 bases lying between them. CDR1 is MGHRA and CDR2 is YSYEKL in the germline V gene. The CDR3 runs to 18 residues. The CDR3 nucleotides are TGCGCCAGCAGCCAGGATTCGACAGGAGCCAACTCCTACAATGAGCAGTTCTTC. As protein: CASSQDSTGANSYNEQFF.

The chain recombines TRBV5-4 with TRBJ2-2; maybe TRBD1 (8 bases). V lost 2 bases to trimming and J lost 4 bases, with 12 bases between them. Germline CDR1 and CDR2: SGHNT and YYREEE (reference sequence). There are 15 residues in the CDR3. The CDR3 loop reads CASSLNRGGTGELFF. The CDR3 nucleotides are TGTGCCAGCAGCTTAAACAGGGGGGGCACCGGGGAGCTGTTTTTT.

The gene calls are TRBV9 and TRBJ1-1; TRBD1 matches 7 bases. With 4 bases clipped from V and 8 bases from J, the junction kept 20 bases outside the gene matches. The CDR3 totals 17 residues. CDR1 and CDR2 (germline): SGDLS, YYNGEE. The CDR3 here is CASSPEGAGPSHREAFF. CDR3 coding DNA: TGTGCCAGCAGCCCCGAGGGGGCGGGCCCTTCCCATCGCGAAGCTTTCTTT.

This rearrangement joins TRBV20-1 to TRBJ2-7; D is undetermined. The CDR3 is 11 residues long. CDR1 is DFQATT and CDR2 is SNEGSKA in the germline V gene (reference sequence). Trimming removed 6 bases at V and 5 bases at J, with 11 bases between. The CDR3 here is CSAPRTDEQYF. In DNA form, the CDR3 reads TGCAGTGCCCCCCGCACGGACGAGCAGTACTTC.

The J gene is TRBJ1-1, the V gene TRBV9; 11 bases line up with TRBD1. Germline loops: CDR1 SGDLS, CDR2 YYNGEE. The V segment lost 0 bases and the J segment 3 bases; nucleotides outside the gene matches: 4. The CDR3 runs to 16 residues. CDR3 coding DNA: TGTGCCAGCAGCGTAGCCGGACAGGGGGCCGACACTGAAGCTTTCTTT. This translates into CASSVAGQGADTEAFF.

The V and J genes are TRBV5-1 and TRBJ2-1, with 8 bases matching TRBD2. Germline trimming cut 5 bases from V and 2 bases from J; bases unmatched to any gene: 6. CDR3 length: 15 amino acids. Germline-derived CDR1 and CDR2 are SGHRS and YFSETQ. The CDR3 nucleotides read TGCGCCAGCAGTTCTGGGACTAGTCCCTACAATGAGCAGTTCTTC. Amino acids: CASSSGTSPYNEQFF.

This clone was recorded only once. The chain carries TRBV28 and TRBJ2-5, with D maybe TRBD2 (6 bases). Germline V gene data show CDR1 as MDHEN and CDR2 as SYDVKM. The CDR3 is made up of 14 amino acids. V lost 2 bases, J lost 4 bases, and 11 bases lay in between. The CDR3 is CASSLQGGGETQYF. The CDR3 region has the DNA TGTGCCAGCAGTTTACAGGGAGGTGGAGAGACCCAGTACTTC. Full variable domain (rest looked up from reference TRBV28 and TRBJ2-5): DVKVTQSSRYLVKRTGEKVFLECVQDMDHENMFWYRQDPGLGLRLIYFSYDVKMKEKGDIPEGYSVSREKKERFSLILESASTNQTSMYLCASSLQGGGETQYFGPGTRLLVL.

CDR3 sequence reads: CAWSGGQGAWEQYF. The CDR3 nucleotides are TGTGCCTGGAGTGGGGGACAGGGGGCTTGGGAGCAGTACTTC. This rearrangement joins TRBV30 to TRBJ2-7, with TRBD1 matching 12 bases. This CDR3 is built from 14 residues. Germline assignment: CDR1 GTSNPN and CDR2 SVGIG (reference sequence). Losses at the gene ends were 1 base for V and 7 bases for J; bases not matched to a gene: 5.

The genes are TRBV6-1 and TRBJ1-2, with 9 bases matching TRBD1. The CDR3 covers 15 residues. With 1 base clipped from V and 4 bases from J, the junction kept 4 bases outside the gene matches. Germline V lookup: CDR1 MNHNS, CDR2 SASEGT. In DNA, the CDR3 is TGTGCCAGCAGTGAAGGGGGACAGGGCACCTATGGCTACACCTTC. This sequence encodes CASSEGGQGTYGYTF.

The rearrangement links TRBV6-5 to TRBJ1-6; 7 nucleotides align to TRBD1. CDR3 length: 14 residues. V gave up 10 bases and J gave up 7 bases; unmatched junction bases: 10. CDR1 is MNHEY and CDR2 is SVGAGI in the germline V gene. Here the CDR3 DNA reads TGTGCCATCCGCTCCATGACAGGGAATTCACCCCTCCACTTT. Its protein is CAIRSMTGNSPLHF.

The chain has TRBV30 and TRBJ1-2; 10 nucleotides agree with TRBD1. This CDR3 spans 14 amino acids. CDR1 and CDR2 (germline): GTSNPN, SVGIG (reference sequence). With 0 bases clipped from V and 7 bases from J, the junction kept 5 bases outside the gene matches. CDR3 nucleotide sequence: TGTGCCTGGAGTGTACGGACAGGGGGTAGTGGCTACACCTTC. This codes for CAWSVRTGGSGYTF.

This clone was seen more than once but under ten times. The V and J genes are TRBV18 and TRBJ1-2; D might be TRBD1 (6 bases). This CDR3 spans 16 amino acids. V was trimmed by 0 bases and J by 4 bases, leaving 15 bases between them. The germline V gene has CDR1 KGHSH and CDR2 LQKENI. Written as DNA, the CDR3 is TGTGCCAGCTCACCACCGATGGCAGGGGTGGGCTATGGCTACACCTTC. Protein sequence: CASSPPMAGVGYGYTF.

The rearrangement joins TRBV12-3 or TRBV12-4 to TRBJ2-3; D not resolved. This CDR3 has 11 amino acids. V was shortened by 5 bases and J by 6 bases, with 6 bases between the two germline ends. This CDR3 is CASSPRDTQYF. For the CDR3, the DNA is TGTGCCAGCAGTCCTAGGGATACGCAGTATTTT.

The CDR3 DNA is TGTGCCAGCACGGTCATATTGACCGGGGAGCTGTTTTTT. It is translated as CASTVILTGELFF. The chain has TRBV2 and TRBJ2-2, with no clear D. Germline-derived CDR1 and CDR2 are SNHLY and FYNNEI. The CDR3 totals 13 residues. V dropped 7 bases and J dropped 5 bases, with 11 bases sitting between them.

The chain carries TRBV4-1 and TRBJ2-2; perhaps TRBD2 as D (5 bases). This CDR3 region has 16 residues. Germline CDR1 is MGHRA and CDR2 is YSYEKL. The V end lost 0 bases, the J end lost 5 bases, and 13 bases lay between the germline ends. The CDR3 spells CASSQDFTRSTGELFF. CDR3 DNA: TGCGCCAGCAGCCAAGATTTCACTAGGTCTACCGGGGAGCTGTTTTTT.

The chain has TRBV7-9 and TRBJ2-2, with 8 bases aligning to TRBD2. The CDR3 length is 16 residues. Germline trimming cut 4 bases from V and 5 bases from J; bases unmatched to any gene: 9. Germline V gene lookup returns CDR1 SEHNR and CDR2 FQNEAQ (reference sequence). The CDR3 coding sequence is TGTGCCAGCAGCTCCCCGGGAGGGGTCGAGACCGGGGAGCTGTTTTTT. Its translation is CASSSPGGVETGELFF. The whole variable domain, filled in from reference TRBV7-9 and TRBJ2-2, reads DTGVSQNPRHKITKRGQNVTFRCDPISEHNRLYWYRQTLGQGPEFLTYFQNEAQLEKSRLLSDRFSAERPKGSFSTLEIQRTEQGDSAMYLCASSSPGGVETGELFFGEGSRLTVL.

This clone came up once. The chain employs TRBV28 and TRBJ1-5, with D possibly TRBD1 on 5 matching bases. Germline V lookup: CDR1 MDHEN, CDR2 SYDVKM. V lost 2 bases and J 7 bases, leaving 15 bases between the germline ends. This CDR3 contains 15 residues. CDR3 DNA: TGTGCCAGCAGTTTAGTCGGCGGGGGGAAACAGCCCCAGCATTTT. Its translation: CASSLVGGGKQPQHF.

The chain recombines TRBV27 with TRBJ2-1, with D perhaps matching TRBD2 (6 bases). The CDR3 has 17 residues. The V end was cut by 0 bases, the J end by 3 bases, with 15 bases between. From germline, CDR1 is MNHEY and CDR2 SMNVEV (reference sequence). The CDR3 bases are TGTGCCAGCAGTTTATCCTCCCGACTAGGTCTCTACAATGAGCAGTTCTTC. Amino acid sequence: CASSLSSRLGLYNEQFF.

The rearrangement joins TRBV18 to TRBJ2-1, with D tentatively TRBD1 (6 bases). The germline V and J ends were trimmed by 4 bases and 6 bases, with 22 bases remaining between them. From germline, CDR1 is KGHSH and CDR2 LQKENI. This CDR3 has 17 residues. The DNA of the CDR3 is TGTGCCAGCTCACTAACATTGGGGACATCGTCTATCAATGAGCAGTTCTTC. Encoded protein: CASSLTLGTSSINEQFF.

V gene TRBV15 combines with J gene TRBJ1-3, with 9 bases aligning to TRBD1. CDR1 and CDR2 (germline): LNHNV, YYDKDF (reference sequence). CDR3 length: 16 residues. The V segment lost 3 bases and the J segment 3 bases; nucleotides outside the gene matches: 6. The CDR3 region is CATSRGTGGDGNTIYF. Written as DNA, the CDR3 is TGTGCCACCAGCAGGGGAACAGGGGGCGATGGAAACACCATATATTTT.